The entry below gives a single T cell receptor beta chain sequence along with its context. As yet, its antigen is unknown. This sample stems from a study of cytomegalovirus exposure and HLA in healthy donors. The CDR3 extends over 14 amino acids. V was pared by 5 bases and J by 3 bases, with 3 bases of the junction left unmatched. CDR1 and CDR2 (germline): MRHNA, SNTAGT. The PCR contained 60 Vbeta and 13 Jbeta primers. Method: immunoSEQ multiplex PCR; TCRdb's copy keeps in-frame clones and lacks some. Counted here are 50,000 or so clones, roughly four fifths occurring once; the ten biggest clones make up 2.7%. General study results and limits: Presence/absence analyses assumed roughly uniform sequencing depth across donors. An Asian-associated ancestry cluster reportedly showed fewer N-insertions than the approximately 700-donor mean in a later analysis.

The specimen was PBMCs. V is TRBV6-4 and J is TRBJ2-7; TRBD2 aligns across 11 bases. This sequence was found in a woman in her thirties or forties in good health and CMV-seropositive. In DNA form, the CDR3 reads TGTGCCAGCAGTAACGGACTAGCGGGCTACGAGCAGTACTTC. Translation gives CASSNGLAGYEQYF.